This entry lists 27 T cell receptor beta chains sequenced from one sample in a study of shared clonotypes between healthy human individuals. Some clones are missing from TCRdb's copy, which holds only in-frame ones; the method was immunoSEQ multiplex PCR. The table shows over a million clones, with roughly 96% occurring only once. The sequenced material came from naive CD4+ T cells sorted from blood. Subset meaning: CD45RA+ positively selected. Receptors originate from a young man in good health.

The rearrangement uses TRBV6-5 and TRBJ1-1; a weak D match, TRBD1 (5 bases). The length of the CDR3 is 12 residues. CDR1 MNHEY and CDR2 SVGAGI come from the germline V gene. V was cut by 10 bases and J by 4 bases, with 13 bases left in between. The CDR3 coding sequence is TGTGCCACCTTCACGGGGCCCACTGAAGCTTTCTTT. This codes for CATFTGPTEAFF.

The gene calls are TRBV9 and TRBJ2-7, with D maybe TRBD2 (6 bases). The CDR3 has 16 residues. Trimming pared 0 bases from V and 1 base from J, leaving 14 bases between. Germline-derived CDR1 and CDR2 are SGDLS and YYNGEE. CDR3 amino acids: CASSVDPGTGSYEQYF. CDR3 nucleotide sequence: TGTGCCAGCAGCGTAGATCCCGGGACTGGGTCCTACGAGCAGTACTTC. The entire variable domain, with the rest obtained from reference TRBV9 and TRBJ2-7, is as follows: DSGVTQTPKHLITATGQRVTLRCSPRSGDLSVYWYQQSLDQGLQFLIQYYNGEERAKGNILERFSAQQFPDLHSELNLSSLELGDSALYFCASSVDPGTGSYEQYFGPGTRLTVT.

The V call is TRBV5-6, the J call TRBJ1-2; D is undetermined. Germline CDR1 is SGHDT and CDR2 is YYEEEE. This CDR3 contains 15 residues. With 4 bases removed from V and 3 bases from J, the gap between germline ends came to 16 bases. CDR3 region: CASSRGFGSDYGYTF. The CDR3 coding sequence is TGTGCCAGCAGCCGTGGATTTGGCTCCGACTATGGCTACACCTTC.

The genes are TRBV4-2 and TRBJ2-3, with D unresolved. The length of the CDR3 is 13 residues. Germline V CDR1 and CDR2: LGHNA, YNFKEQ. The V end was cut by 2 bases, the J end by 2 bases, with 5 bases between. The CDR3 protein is CASSQSVTDTQYF. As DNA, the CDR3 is TGTGCCAGCAGCCAATCCGTCACAGATACGCAGTATTTT.

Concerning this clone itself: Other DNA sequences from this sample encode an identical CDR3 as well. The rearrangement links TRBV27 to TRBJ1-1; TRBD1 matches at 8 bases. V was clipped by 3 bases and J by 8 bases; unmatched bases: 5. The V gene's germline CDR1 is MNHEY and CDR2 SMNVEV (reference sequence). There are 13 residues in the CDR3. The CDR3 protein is CASSFRGPAEAFF. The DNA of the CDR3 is TGTGCCAGCAGTTTCAGGGGGCCGGCCGAAGCTTTCTTT.

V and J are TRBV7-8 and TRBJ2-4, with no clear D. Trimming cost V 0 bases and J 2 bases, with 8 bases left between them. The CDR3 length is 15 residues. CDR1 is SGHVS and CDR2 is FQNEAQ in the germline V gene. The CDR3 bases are TGTGCCAGCAGCTTAGCAGGTCATCCCAAAAACATTCAGTACTTC. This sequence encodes CASSLAGHPKNIQYF.

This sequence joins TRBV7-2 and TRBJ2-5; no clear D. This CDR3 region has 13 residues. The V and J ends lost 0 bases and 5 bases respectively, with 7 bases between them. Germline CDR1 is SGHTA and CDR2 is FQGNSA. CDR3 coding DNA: TGTGCCAGCAGCTTAGCGCTGGGGGAGACCCAGTACTTC. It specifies CASSLALGETQYF.

In DNA form, the CDR3 reads TGTGCCAGCAGCAAAGGAGGGGTTGAGACCCAGTACTTC. Protein product: CASSKGGVETQYF. The chain carries TRBV25-1 and TRBJ2-5; D may be TRBD2 (6 bases). Germline V gives CDR1 MGHDK, CDR2 SYGVNS. The CDR3 is 13 amino acids. V lost 6 bases and J 5 bases, leaving 13 bases between the germline ends. The complete variable domain, with remaining parts taken from reference TRBV25-1 and TRBJ2-5, reads EADIYQTPRYLVIGTGKKITLECSQTMGHDKMYWYQQDPGMELHLIHYSYGVNSTEKGDLSSESTVSRIRTEHFPLTLESARPSHTSQYLCASSKGGVETQYFGPGTRLLVL.

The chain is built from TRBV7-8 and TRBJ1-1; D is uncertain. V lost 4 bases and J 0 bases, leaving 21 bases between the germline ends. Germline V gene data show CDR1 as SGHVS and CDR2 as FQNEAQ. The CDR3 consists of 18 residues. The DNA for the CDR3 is TGTGCCAGCAGCTACTCTCCCAGACAAGGGTGGATGAACACTGAAGCTTTCTTT. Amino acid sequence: CASSYSPRQGWMNTEAFF.

The CDR3 DNA follows: TGTGCCAGCAGCTTGGTGCAGGGAGCGGGCACAGATACGCAGTATTTT. Protein sequence: CASSLVQGAGTDTQYF. The chain joins TRBV5-4 to TRBJ2-3; D is possibly TRBD1 or TRBD2 (5 bases each). V shed 0 bases and J shed 1 base, with 12 bases lying between them. Germline CDR1 and CDR2: SGHNT and YYREEE (reference sequence). This CDR3 spans 16 amino acids. Variable domain in full (rest from reference TRBV5-4 and TRBJ2-3): ETGVTQSPTHLIKTRGQQVTLRCSSQSGHNTVSWYQQALGQGPQFIFQYYREEENGRGNFPPRFSGLQFPNYSSELNVNALELDDSALYLCASSLVQGAGTDTQYFGPGTRLTVL.

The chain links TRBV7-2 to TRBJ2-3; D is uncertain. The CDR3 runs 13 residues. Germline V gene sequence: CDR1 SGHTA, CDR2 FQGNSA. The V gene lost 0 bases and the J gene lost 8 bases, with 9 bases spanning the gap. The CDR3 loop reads CASSLAEAGTQYF. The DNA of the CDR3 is TGTGCCAGCAGCTTAGCAGAGGCTGGTACGCAGTATTTT.

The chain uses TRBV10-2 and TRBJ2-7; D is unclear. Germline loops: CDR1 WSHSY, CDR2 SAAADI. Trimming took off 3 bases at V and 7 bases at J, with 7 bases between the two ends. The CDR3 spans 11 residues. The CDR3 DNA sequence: TGCGCCAGCAGTGAAGGGTCGGAGCAGTACTTC. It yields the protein CASSEGSEQYF.

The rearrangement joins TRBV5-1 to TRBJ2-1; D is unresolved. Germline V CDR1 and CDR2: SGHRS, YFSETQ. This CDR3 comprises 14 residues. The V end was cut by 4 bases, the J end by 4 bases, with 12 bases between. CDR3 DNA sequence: TGCGCCAGCAGCCCTGGGAATAGTTACAATGAGCAGTTCTTC. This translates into CASSPGNSYNEQFF.

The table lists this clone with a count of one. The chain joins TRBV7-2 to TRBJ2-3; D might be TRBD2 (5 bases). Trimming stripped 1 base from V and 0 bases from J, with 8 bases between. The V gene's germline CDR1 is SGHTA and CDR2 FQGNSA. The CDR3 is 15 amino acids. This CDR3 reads CASSLEAVSTDTQYF. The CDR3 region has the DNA TGTGCCAGCAGCTTAGAAGCGGTTAGCACAGATACGCAGTATTTT.

The CDR3 region has the DNA TGTGCCACCAGCATACCGCTCGCGGGAGCCCCAGATACGCAGTATTTT. This translates into CATSIPLAGAPDTQYF. J is TRBJ2-3 and V is TRBV15; TRBD2 matches 7 bases. Losses at the gene ends were 4 bases for V and 4 bases for J; bases not matched to a gene: 11. The CDR3 contains 16 residues. Germline V CDR1 and CDR2: LNHNV, YYDKDF (reference sequence).

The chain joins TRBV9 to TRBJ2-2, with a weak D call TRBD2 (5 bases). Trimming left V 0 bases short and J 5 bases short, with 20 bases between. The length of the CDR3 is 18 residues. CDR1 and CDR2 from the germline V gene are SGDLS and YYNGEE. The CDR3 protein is CASSVGFRGKLGTGELFF. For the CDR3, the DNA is TGTGCCAGCAGCGTAGGGTTCCGGGGTAAATTGGGAACCGGGGAGCTGTTTTTT. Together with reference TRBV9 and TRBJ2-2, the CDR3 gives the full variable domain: DSGVTQTPKHLITATGQRVTLRCSPRSGDLSVYWYQQSLDQGLQFLIQYYNGEERAKGNILERFSAQQFPDLHSELNLSSLELGDSALYFCASSVGFRGKLGTGELFFGEGSRLTVL.

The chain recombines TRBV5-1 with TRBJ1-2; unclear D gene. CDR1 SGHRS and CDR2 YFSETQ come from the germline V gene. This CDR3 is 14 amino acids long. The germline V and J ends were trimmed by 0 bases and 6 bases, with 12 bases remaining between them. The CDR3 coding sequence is TGCGCCAGCAGCTTGGCGGCGGTGTGGGATGGCTACACCTTC. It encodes CASSLAAVWDGYTF.

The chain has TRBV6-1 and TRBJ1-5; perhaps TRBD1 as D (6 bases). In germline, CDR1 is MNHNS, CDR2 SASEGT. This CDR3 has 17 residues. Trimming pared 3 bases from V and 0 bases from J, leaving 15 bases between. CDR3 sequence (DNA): TGTGCCAGCAGTGACCCCGGCGGGGGCCATAGCAATCAGCCCCAGCATTTT. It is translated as CASSDPGGGHSNQPQHF.

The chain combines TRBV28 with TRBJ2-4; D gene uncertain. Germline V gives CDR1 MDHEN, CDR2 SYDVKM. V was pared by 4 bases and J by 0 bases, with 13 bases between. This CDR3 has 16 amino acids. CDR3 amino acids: CASSSPGALAKNIQYF. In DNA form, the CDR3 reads TGTGCCAGCAGTTCACCCGGCGCCCTAGCCAAAAACATTCAGTACTTC.

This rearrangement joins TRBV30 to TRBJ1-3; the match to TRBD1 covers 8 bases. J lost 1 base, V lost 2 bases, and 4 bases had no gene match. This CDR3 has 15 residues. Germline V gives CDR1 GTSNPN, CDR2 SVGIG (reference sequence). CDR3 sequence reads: CAWSPNRGSGNTIYF. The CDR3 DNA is TGTGCCTGGAGTCCAAACAGGGGGTCTGGAAACACCATATATTTT.

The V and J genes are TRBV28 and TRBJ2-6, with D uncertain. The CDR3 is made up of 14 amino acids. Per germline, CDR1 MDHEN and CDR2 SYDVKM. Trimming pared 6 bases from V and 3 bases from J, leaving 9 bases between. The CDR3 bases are TGTGCCAGCAGCATGGTTAGTGGGGCCAACGTCCTGACTTTC. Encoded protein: CASSMVSGANVLTF.

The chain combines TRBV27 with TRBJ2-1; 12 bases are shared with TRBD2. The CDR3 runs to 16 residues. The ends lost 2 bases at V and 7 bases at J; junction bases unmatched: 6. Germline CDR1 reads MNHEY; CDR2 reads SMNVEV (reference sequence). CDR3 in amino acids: CASSLGRLAGANEQFF. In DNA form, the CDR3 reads TGTGCCAGCAGTTTAGGTAGACTAGCGGGAGCGAATGAGCAGTTCTTC.

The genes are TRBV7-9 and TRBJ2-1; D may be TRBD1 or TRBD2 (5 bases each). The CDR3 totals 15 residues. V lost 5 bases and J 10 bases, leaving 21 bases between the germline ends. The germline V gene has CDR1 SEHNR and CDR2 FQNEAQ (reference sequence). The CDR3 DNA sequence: TGTGCCAGCAGCCACGAAGCGCCTTTTGGGACCGAGCAGTTCTTC. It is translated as CASSHEAPFGTEQFF.

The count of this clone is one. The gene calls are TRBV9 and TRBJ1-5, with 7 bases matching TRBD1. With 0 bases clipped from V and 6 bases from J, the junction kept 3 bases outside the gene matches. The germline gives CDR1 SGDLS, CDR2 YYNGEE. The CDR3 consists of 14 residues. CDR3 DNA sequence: TGTGCCAGCAGCGTAGAGCCAGGGGGTCAGCCCCAGCATTTT. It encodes CASSVEPGGQPQHF.

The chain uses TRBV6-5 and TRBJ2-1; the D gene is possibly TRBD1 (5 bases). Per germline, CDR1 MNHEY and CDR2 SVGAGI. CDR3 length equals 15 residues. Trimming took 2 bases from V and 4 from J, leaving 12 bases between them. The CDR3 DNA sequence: TGTGCCAGCAGTTACCAACAGACAGTGTACAATGAGCAGTTCTTC. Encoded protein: CASSYQQTVYNEQFF.

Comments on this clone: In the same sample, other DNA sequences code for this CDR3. CDR3 sequence: CASSLAPELQETQYF. CDR3 DNA sequence: TGCGCCAGCAGCTTGGCCCCAGAGTTACAAGAGACCCAGTACTTC. The chain has TRBV5-1 and TRBJ2-5, with unresolved D. This CDR3 has 15 amino acids. V lost 0 bases and J 2 bases, leaving 11 bases between the germline ends. Germline loops: CDR1 SGHRS, CDR2 YFSETQ.

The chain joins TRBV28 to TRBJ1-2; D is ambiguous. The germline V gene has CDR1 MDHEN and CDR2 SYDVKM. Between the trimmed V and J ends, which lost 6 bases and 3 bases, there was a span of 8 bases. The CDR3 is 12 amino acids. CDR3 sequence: CASSPGDYGYTF. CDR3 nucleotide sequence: TGTGCCAGCAGCCCCGGGGACTATGGCTACACCTTC.